The 26 T cell receptor beta chains presented below share a single source sample, sequenced in a study of STAT3 mutations in large granular lymphocyte leukemia. These receptors lack a known antigen. Using immunoSEQ multiplex PCR, the repertoire was profiled, and TCRdb retains in-frame clones only, with some absent. In the table there are some 37,000 clones, 88% of which are singletons. Study-level results: Every T-cell large granular lymphocyte leukemia patient had at least one immunodominant TCR beta clonotype.

Sequencing was done on a sample of PBMCs. Every receptor here comes from a human donor with T large granular lymphocyte leukemia. Some clones in this sample may be carry-over from other donors' samples.

J is TRBJ2-3 and V is TRBV6-5; D might be TRBD1 (6 bases). Germline V CDR1 and CDR2: MNHEY, SVGAGI. Trimming left V 0 bases short and J 4 bases short, with 11 bases between. The CDR3 is made up of 15 amino acids. CDR3 in DNA: TGTGCCAGCAGTTACTCGAGGGACATTTCAGATACGCAGTATTTT. Amino acids: CASSYSRDISDTQYF.

This clone was picked up a small number of times. The rearrangement links TRBV5-5 to TRBJ1-5; no clear D. Per germline, CDR1 SGHKS and CDR2 YYEKEE (reference sequence). CDR3 length: 15 residues. V was cut by 0 bases and J by 5 bases, with 12 bases left in between. The CDR3, as DNA: TGTGCCAGCAGCTTGGAAGTGGGCCTCCATCAGCCCCAGCATTTT. It specifies CASSLEVGLHQPQHF. The entire variable domain, with the rest obtained from reference TRBV5-5 and TRBJ1-5, is as follows: DAGVTQSPTHLIKTRGQQVTLRCSPISGHKSVSWYQQVLGQGPQFIFQYYEKEERGRGNFPDRFSARQFPNYSSELNVNALLLGDSALYLCASSLEVGLHQPQHFGDGTRLSIL.

This chain uses TRBV30 with TRBJ1-1; no reliable D call. CDR1 is GTSNPN, CDR2 SVGIG, per germline (reference sequence). This CDR3 comprises 15 residues. Trimming stripped 0 bases from V and 0 bases from J, with 11 bases between. CDR3: CAWSVPQPMNTEAFF. The CDR3 bases are TGTGCCTGGAGTGTACCCCAGCCCATGAACACTGAAGCTTTCTTT.

The chain joins TRBV5-4 to TRBJ1-1; 7 nucleotides agree with TRBD1. Per the germline V gene, CDR1 is SGHNT and CDR2 is YYREEE (reference sequence). V lost 2 bases and J lost 0; bases outside the gene matches: 7. The CDR3 runs 16 residues. The CDR3 reads CASSFDRAFMNTEAFF. Written as DNA, the CDR3 is TGTGCCAGCAGCTTCGACAGGGCATTCATGAACACTGAAGCTTTCTTT.

The chain employs TRBV6-5 and TRBJ1-1; D might be TRBD1 (6 bases). This CDR3 has 15 residues. Germline V gives CDR1 MNHEY, CDR2 SVGAGI. Trimming cost V 5 bases and J 1 base, with 14 bases left between them. CDR3 in amino acids: CASSAQVGGNTEAFF. The CDR3 DNA is TGTGCCAGCAGTGCACAGGTAGGGGGGAACACTGAAGCTTTCTTT.

V gene TRBV30 combines with J gene TRBJ2-3, with 10 positions matching TRBD2. V lost 2 bases and J lost 1; bases outside the gene matches: 12. Per the germline V gene, CDR1 is GTSNPN and CDR2 is SVGIG (reference sequence). This CDR3 spans 18 amino acids. In DNA, the CDR3 is TGTGCCTGGAGTCCCGAAGATTCCACTAGCGGGGGCACAGATACGCAGTATTTT. This sequence encodes CAWSPEDSTSGGTDTQYF.

The J gene is TRBJ1-5, the V gene TRBV5-1; D gene uncertain. Trimming left V 0 bases short and J 3 bases short, with 10 bases between. Germline lookup yields CDR1 SGHRS and CDR2 YFSETQ. The CDR3 consists of 15 residues. The CDR3 is CASSLGGLFNQPQHF. CDR3 nucleotides: TGCGCCAGCAGCTTGGGAGGCTTATTCAATCAGCCCCAGCATTTT.

The chain recombines TRBV5-6 with TRBJ2-7; TRBD1 matches 7 bases. Germline V gene lookup returns CDR1 SGHDT and CDR2 YYEEEE. The CDR3 runs to 14 residues. V was pared by 4 bases and J by 4 bases, with 8 bases of the junction left unmatched. CDR3 bases: TGTGCCAGCAGCCTAGGACAGGATTCATACGAGCAGTACTTC. Translated: CASSLGQDSYEQYF.

The V and J genes are TRBV29-1 and TRBJ2-5, with 7 nucleotides matching TRBD2. CDR3 length: 15 residues. Unmatched junction bases numbered 11, after V lost 4 bases and J lost 3 bases. CDR1 is SQVTM, CDR2 ANQGSEA, per germline. CDR3 sequence: CSVAPAGVQKETQYF. The CDR3 DNA reads as TGCAGCGTTGCCCCCGCGGGGGTACAAAAAGAGACCCAGTACTTC. Using reference TRBV29-1 and TRBJ2-5 for the parts outside the CDR3, the full variable domain is SAVISQKPSRDICQRGTSLTIQCQVDSQVTMMFWYRQQPGQSLTLIATANQGSEATYESGFVIDKFPISRPNLTFSTLTVSNMSPEDSSIYLCSVAPAGVQKETQYFGPGTRLLVL.

In nucleotides, the CDR3 is TGCAGTGCAACTACAGCGGGTGGCTACACCTTC. As protein: CSATTAGGYTF. V gene TRBV20-1 combines with J gene TRBJ1-2; D unclear. V lost 6 bases and J lost 7, with 12 bases in between. CDR1 is DFQATT and CDR2 is SNEGSKA in the germline V gene (reference sequence). This CDR3 is built from 11 residues.

The chain combines TRBV4-3 with TRBJ1-1; D call uncertain. The CDR3 sequence is 17 residues long. Deletions cut 0 bases from V and 1 base from J, with 15 bases between. The germline V gene encodes CDR1 LGHNA and CDR2 YSLEER. The CDR3 sequence: CASSQDDGFWPNTEAFF. CDR3 nucleotides: TGCGCCAGCAGCCAAGATGATGGGTTTTGGCCGAACACTGAAGCTTTCTTT.

The genes are TRBV7-9 and TRBJ1-5; no clear D. The CDR3 covers 14 residues. V lost 1 base to trimming and J lost 0 bases, with 4 bases between them. The germline V gene encodes CDR1 SEHNR and CDR2 FQNEAQ (reference sequence). In DNA form, the CDR3 reads TGTGCCAGCAGCTTAGTCGGTAGCAATCAGCCCCAGCATTTT. This sequence encodes CASSLVGSNQPQHF.

The J gene is TRBJ2-7, the V gene TRBV5-1; 7 bases line up with TRBD1. Germline V gene data show CDR1 as SGHRS and CDR2 as YFSETQ. The CDR3 covers 14 residues. Trimming took 4 bases from V and 2 from J; bases not matched to a gene: 6. The CDR3 loop is CASSKGQFPYEQYF. The CDR3 region has the DNA TGCGCCAGCAGCAAGGGACAGTTTCCCTACGAGCAGTACTTC.

V usage is TRBV4-1 and J usage is TRBJ2-5; D possibly corresponds to TRBD2 (6 bases). This CDR3 spans 14 amino acids. Trimming pared 3 bases from V and 2 bases from J, leaving 10 bases between. The germline CDR1 and CDR2 sequences are MGHRA and YSYEKL. CDR3 sequence (DNA): TGCGCCAGCAGCCAGGTAGCGGAACAAGAGACCCAGTACTTC. It codes for CASSQVAEQETQYF.

This clone occurred once. This sequence joins TRBV2 and TRBJ1-1; no clear D. Germline V gives CDR1 SNHLY, CDR2 FYNNEI. The germline V and J ends were trimmed by 11 bases and 4 bases, with 11 bases remaining between them. The CDR3 runs 11 residues. The CDR3 sequence: CAGIKSTEAFF. CDR3 nucleotide sequence: TGTGCCGGAATAAAGAGCACTGAAGCTTTCTTT.

The chain uses TRBV29-1 and TRBJ1-1; D gene ambiguous. Germline V CDR1 and CDR2: SQVTM, ANQGSEA. This CDR3 spans 13 amino acids. The V end lost 8 bases, the J end lost 8 bases, and 21 bases lay between the germline ends. The DNA for the CDR3 is TGCAGCATTCGCTGGACGGGGTATCGAGAAGCTTTCTTT. Its translation is CSIRWTGYREAFF.

CDR3 loop: CASSSGQGVYGYTF. CDR3 DNA: TGTGCCAGCAGTTCCGGACAGGGGGTCTATGGCTACACCTTC. V is TRBV27 and J is TRBJ1-2; 10 bases line up with TRBD1. The CDR3 covers 14 residues. The germline gives CDR1 MNHEY, CDR2 SMNVEV (reference sequence). V dropped 4 bases and J dropped 4; count of bases not matched to a gene: 3.

This chain uses TRBV28 with TRBJ2-7; 10 bases agree with TRBD2. V trimming: 5 bases; J trimming: 2 bases; junction bases outside the gene matches: 15. Per germline, CDR1 MDHEN and CDR2 SYDVKM. The length of the CDR3 is 18 residues. CDR3: CASSPGTSAYLNTYEQYF. The CDR3 region has the DNA TGTGCCAGCAGTCCAGGGACTAGCGCTTACTTAAACACCTACGAGCAGTACTTC. Full variable domain (outside the CDR3, taken from reference TRBV28 and TRBJ2-7): DVKVTQSSRYLVKRTGEKVFLECVQDMDHENMFWYRQDPGLGLRLIYFSYDVKMKEKGDIPEGYSVSREKKERFSLILESASTNQTSMYLCASSPGTSAYLNTYEQYFGPGTRLTVT.

This chain links TRBV4-3 with TRBJ1-4; 7 bases map to TRBD1. With V trimmed by 3 bases and J by 5 bases, 9 bases remained unmatched. Germline V lookup: CDR1 LGHNA, CDR2 YSLEER. The CDR3 is made up of 16 amino acids. The CDR3 DNA reads as TGCGCCAGCAGCCACGTTCGGGACAGACAAAATGAAAAACTGTTTTTT. The encoded protein is CASSHVRDRQNEKLFF.

The count of this clone is one. V is TRBV4-3 and J is TRBJ2-1; D may be TRBD1 (6 bases). Germline CDR1 and CDR2: LGHNA and YSLEER. Trimming took 5 bases from V and 3 from J, leaving 11 bases between them. This CDR3 is 14 amino acids long. The CDR3 nucleotides are TGCGCCAGCAGCGGGACACTCTTCTACAATGAGCAGTTCTTC. Translation: CASSGTLFYNEQFF.

The V call is TRBV9, the J call TRBJ1-2; no clear D. The CDR3 consists of 17 residues. The V end lost 0 bases, the J end lost 0 bases, and 15 bases lay between the germline ends. Germline values: CDR1 SGDLS, CDR2 YYNGEE. In DNA, the CDR3 is TGTGCCAGCAGCGTAGTAAATCGGGCGGGAGCTAACTATGGCTACACCTTC. This codes for CASSVVNRAGANYGYTF.

This chain links TRBV5-1 with TRBJ2-7, with 7 positions matching TRBD1. The CDR3 sequence is 15 residues long. Per the germline V gene, CDR1 is SGHRS and CDR2 is YFSETQ. V lost 2 bases, J lost 3 bases, and 8 bases stayed unmatched. This CDR3 is CASSFTGTENYEQYV. The CDR3 DNA reads as TGCGCCAGCAGCTTCACCGGGACAGAGAACTACGAGCAGTACGTC.

The chain is built from TRBV7-8 and TRBJ1-6; D not resolved. The CDR3 extends over 11 amino acids. Deletions cut 1 base from V and 10 bases from J, with 2 bases between. CDR1 SGHVS and CDR2 FQNEAQ come from the germline V gene. In DNA, the CDR3 is TGTGCCAGCAGCTTAGGCTCACCCCTCCACTTT. Translated: CASSLGSPLHF.

The chain recombines TRBV7-6 with TRBJ1-4, with D unresolved. The CDR3 loop spans 14 amino acids. The germline gives CDR1 SGHVS, CDR2 FNYEAQ. V lost 1 base and J 5 bases, leaving 8 bases between the germline ends. The CDR3 DNA is TGTGCCAGCAGCTTAGATCGGAGAAATGAAAAACTGTTTTTT. It is translated as CASSLDRRNEKLFF.

The chain employs TRBV4-2 and TRBJ1-2; the D gene is possibly TRBD1 (5 bases). Per the germline V gene, CDR1 is LGHNA and CDR2 is YNFKEQ. V was shortened by 0 bases and J by 8 bases, with 19 bases between the two germline ends. The CDR3 consists of 16 residues. CDR3 sequence reads: CASSQDLGREKGGYTF. Here the CDR3 DNA reads TGTGCCAGCAGCCAAGATCTGGGCAGGGAGAAAGGAGGCTACACCTTC.

The CDR3 DNA sequence: TGCAGCGGAGGGTGGGAAACCCAGTACTTC. Translating it yields CSGGWETQYF. The chain couples TRBV20-1 to TRBJ2-5; D may be TRBD2 (6 bases). The germline V gene encodes CDR1 DFQATT and CDR2 SNEGSKA (reference sequence). CDR3 length equals 10 residues.